This T cell receptor (beta chain) was obtained from a study of metastatic and nonmetastatic thyroid tumors (TCRdb year 2020). Study-wide context: For patients with malignant and with benign thyroid disease, the researchers compared repertoires between peripheral blood samples and tumor or nodule tissue samples.

What the work shows at the level of the full study, not this receptor alone: In both blood and tumor samples, malignant tumors were reported to have significantly higher TCR beta diversity than benign nodules.

In the germline V gene, CDR1 corresponds to SGHAT and CDR2 to FQNNGV. Inclusive of the bounding cysteine and phenylalanine, the CDR3 is 15 residues long. Kept here is only the CDR3 DNA, which spans 45 bases and is read in frame from base 1. V is cut by 1 base and J by 2 bases, and the space between the germline ends is 12 bases. No patient had received any treatment before thyroid surgery. Patient clinical samples collected from about 2011 to 2019 were retrospectively analysed using T-cell receptor beta sequencing. This clone was seen many times. There is no known antigen for this receptor. Per-nucleotide qualities are absent, and no much larger clonotype sits a single base away. Libraries were prepared through PCR. Sequenced on an Illumina HiSeq 4000. High-throughput sequencing was used to profile the CDR3 region of the TCR beta-chain in every patient. The source study handled its data this way. A classifier to discriminate distant-metastatic papillary thyroid cancer patients was built from CDR3 differences across clinicopathological groups. The Shannon index was used to measure repertoire diversity, and the Morisita-Horn index was used to measure how similar tumor and blood repertoires were. The public reads were quality trimmed at Q25 with fastp and then assembled into clones with MiXCR by TCRdb, keeping productive beta chains. The V and J calls reflect TCRdb's pipeline rather than the authors' work. Counted in this sample were approximately 40,000 clones; 9.5% to 12% of them appeared once. The top ten clones comprise roughly 25% of the sample.

Sequences were obtained from blood. The sequence is built from TRBV11-2 and TRBJ2-7; possibly the D gene is TRBD2, per 6 matching bases. This receptor was obtained from a female donor with papillary thyroid cancer or a benign thyroid nodule (not recorded which). Some clones in this sample may be carry-over from other donors' samples. The bases are TGTGCCAGCAGCTTAGTCCGGGAGAAACCCTACGAGCAGTACTTC. This gives the protein CASSLVREKPYEQYF.